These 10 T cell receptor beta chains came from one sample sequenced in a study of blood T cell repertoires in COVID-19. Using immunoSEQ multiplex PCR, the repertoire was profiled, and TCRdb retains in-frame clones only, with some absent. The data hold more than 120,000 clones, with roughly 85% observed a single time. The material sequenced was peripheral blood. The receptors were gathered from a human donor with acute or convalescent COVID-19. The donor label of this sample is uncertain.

CDR3 sequence reads: CASSQVGSIWGDEQFF. CDR3 nucleotide sequence: TGCGCCAGCAGCCAAGTGGGGTCCATTTGGGGAGATGAGCAGTTCTTC. This chain joins TRBV4-1 and TRBJ2-1; a possible D gene is TRBD2 (5 bases). There are 16 residues in the CDR3. In germline, CDR1 is MGHRA, CDR2 YSYEKL. V was clipped by 1 base and J by 8 bases, with 18 bases between them.

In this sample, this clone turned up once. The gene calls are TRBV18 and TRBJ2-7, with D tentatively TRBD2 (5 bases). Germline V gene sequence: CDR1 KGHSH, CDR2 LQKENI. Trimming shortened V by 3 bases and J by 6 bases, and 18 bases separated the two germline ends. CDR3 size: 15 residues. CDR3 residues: CASSPRPRVISEQYF. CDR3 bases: TGTGCCAGCTCACCGAGGCCGAGGGTGATTTCCGAGCAGTACTTC.

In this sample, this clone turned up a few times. CDR3 protein: CASSQVSDRADGYTF. The CDR3 DNA reads as TGCGCCAGCAGCCAAGTTTCGGACAGGGCTGATGGCTACACCTTC. V usage is TRBV4-3 and J usage is TRBJ1-2; 8 bases map to TRBD1. This CDR3 contains 15 residues. Trimming took 1 base from V and 6 from J; bases not matched to a gene: 7. In germline, CDR1 is LGHNA, CDR2 YSLEER.

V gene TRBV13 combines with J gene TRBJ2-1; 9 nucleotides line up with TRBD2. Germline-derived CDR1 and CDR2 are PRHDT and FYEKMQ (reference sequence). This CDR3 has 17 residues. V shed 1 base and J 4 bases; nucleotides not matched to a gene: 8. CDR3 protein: CASSLVLGGGVYNEQFF. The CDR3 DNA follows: TGTGCCAGCAGCTTAGTCTTAGGCGGGGGGGTATACAATGAGCAGTTCTTC. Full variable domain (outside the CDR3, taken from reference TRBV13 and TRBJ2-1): AAGVIQSPRHLIKEKRETATLKCYPIPRHDTVYWYQQGPGQDPQFLISFYEKMQSDKGSIPDRFSAQQFSDYHSELNMSSLELGDSALYFCASSLVLGGGVYNEQFFGPGTRLTVL.

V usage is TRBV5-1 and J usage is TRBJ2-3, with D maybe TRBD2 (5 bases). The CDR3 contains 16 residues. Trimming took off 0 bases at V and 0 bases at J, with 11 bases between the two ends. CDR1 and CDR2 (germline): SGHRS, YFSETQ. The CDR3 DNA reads TGCGCCAGCAGCTTGGGCGCGGGTGCTAGCACAGATACGCAGTATTTT. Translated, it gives CASSLGAGASTDTQYF.

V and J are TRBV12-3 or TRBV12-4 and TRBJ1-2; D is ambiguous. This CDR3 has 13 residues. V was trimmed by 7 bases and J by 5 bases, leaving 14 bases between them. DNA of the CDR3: TGTGCCAGCACTACTAGACTGATTTATGGCTACACCTTC. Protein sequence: CASTTRLIYGYTF.

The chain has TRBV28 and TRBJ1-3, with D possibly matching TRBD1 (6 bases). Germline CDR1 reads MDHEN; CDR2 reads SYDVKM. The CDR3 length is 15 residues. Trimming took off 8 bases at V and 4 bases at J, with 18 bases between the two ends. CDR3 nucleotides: TGTGCCAGCGCCAGGGGTGGGCTGGAAGGAAACACCATATATTTT. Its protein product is CASARGGLEGNTIYF.

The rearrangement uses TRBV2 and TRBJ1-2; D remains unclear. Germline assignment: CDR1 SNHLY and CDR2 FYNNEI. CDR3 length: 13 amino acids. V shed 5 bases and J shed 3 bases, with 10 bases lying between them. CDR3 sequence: CASSSLADYGYTF. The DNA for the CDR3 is TGTGCCAGCAGTTCCCTAGCAGACTATGGCTACACCTTC.

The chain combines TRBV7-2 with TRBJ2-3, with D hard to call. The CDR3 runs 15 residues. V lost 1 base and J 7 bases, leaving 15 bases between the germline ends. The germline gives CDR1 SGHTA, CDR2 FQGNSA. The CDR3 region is CASSLEEFTRNTQYF. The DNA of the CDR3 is TGTGCCAGCAGCTTAGAAGAGTTTACTCGTAATACGCAGTATTTT. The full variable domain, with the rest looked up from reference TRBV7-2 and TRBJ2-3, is GAGVSQSPSNKVTEKGKDVELRCDPISGHTALYWYRQSLGQGLEFLIYFQGNSAPDKSGLPSDRFSAERTGGSVSTLTIQRTQQEDSAVYLCASSLEEFTRNTQYFGPGTRLTVL.

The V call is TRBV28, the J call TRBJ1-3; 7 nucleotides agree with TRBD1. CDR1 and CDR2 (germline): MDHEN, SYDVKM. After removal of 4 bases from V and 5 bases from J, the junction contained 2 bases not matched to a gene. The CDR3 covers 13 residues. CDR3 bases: TGTGCCAGCAGTTCGACAGGGAGAAACACCATATATTTT. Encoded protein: CASSSTGRNTIYF.